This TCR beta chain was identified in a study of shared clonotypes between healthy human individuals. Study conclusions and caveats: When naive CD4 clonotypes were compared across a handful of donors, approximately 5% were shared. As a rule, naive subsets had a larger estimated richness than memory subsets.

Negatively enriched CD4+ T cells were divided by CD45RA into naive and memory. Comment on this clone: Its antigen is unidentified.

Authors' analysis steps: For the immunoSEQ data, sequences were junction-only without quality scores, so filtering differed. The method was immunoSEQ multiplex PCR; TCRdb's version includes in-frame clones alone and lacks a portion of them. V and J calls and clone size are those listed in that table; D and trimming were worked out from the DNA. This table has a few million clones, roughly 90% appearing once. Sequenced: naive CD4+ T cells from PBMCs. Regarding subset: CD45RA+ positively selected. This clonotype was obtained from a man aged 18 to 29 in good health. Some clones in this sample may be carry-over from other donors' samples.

The CDR3 here is CASSLEDGQSAFF. For the CDR3, the DNA is TGTGCCAGCAGCTTAGAGGACGGACAGTCAGCTTTCTTT. This chain uses TRBV7-2 with TRBJ1-1; D might be TRBD1 (6 bases). This CDR3 has 13 residues. The V end lost 1 base, the J end lost 10 bases, and 13 bases lay between the germline ends. The V gene's germline CDR1 is SGHTA and CDR2 FQGNSA.